Here is one T cell receptor beta chain with its context. Its cognate antigen is unknown. Measured with immunoSEQ multiplex PCR; TCRdb has only the in-frame clones, and not every one. Among 90,000 to 150,000 clones, roughly 90% were seen once, and the ten largest hold 8% to 9.5%. Germline CDR1 and CDR2: SGHDT and YYEEEE. V gave up 0 bases and J gave up 3 bases, with 15 bases separating them. This CDR3 has 17 amino acids. These data belong to a study of T cell responses to AZD1222 COVID-19 vaccine. Study outcomes and limitations: Vaccine-related CD4 TCRs covered spike, predominating at 160-218 and 743-854.

The receptor was derived from an adult in good health. The chain employs TRBV5-6 and TRBJ2-2, with a weak D call TRBD2 (6 bases). Sample: peripheral blood, taken on day 0 of AZD1222 vaccination. CDR3 sequence reads: CASSLAAGLADTGELFF. The CDR3 DNA sequence: TGTGCCAGCAGCTTGGCTGCGGGACTCGCTGACACCGGGGAGCTGTTTTTT.